The 5 T cell receptor beta chains given below trace back to one sample, sequenced in a study of regulatory T cells in long-lasting Graves disease. Arm-PCR of CDR3 regions with iRepertoire HTBI primers generated TCR beta libraries. TCRdb reanalysed the multiplex PCR reads using MiXCR and keeps one entry per CDR3 protein. The table includes about 300,000 distinct CDR3 sequences, about 20% detected once. Sample time point: newly diagnosed GD, antithyroid drugs for less than 3 months. Extracted PBMC RNA gave rise to the TCR library. The source material was peripheral blood mononuclear cells (PBMCs), sampled at new diagnosis, from a patient treated with antithyroid drugs. These receptors all come from a female donor with Graves disease.

The chain uses TRBV20-1 and TRBJ2-7, with no clear D. The CDR3 loop spans 13 amino acids. V was pared by 3 bases and J by 2 bases, with 11 bases between. Germline CDR1 and CDR2: DFQATT and SNEGSKA (reference sequence). CDR3 nucleotides: TGCAGTGCTAGGCAGACCGCGACCTACGAGCAGTACTTC. Translated: CSARQTATYEQYF.

This clonotype was counted ten times or more. Sequence at one end of the junction differs from germline and may be a read error. This chain joins TRBV12-3 or TRBV12-4 and TRBJ2-7; TRBD2 matches 8 bases. The CDR3 sequence is 14 residues long. The CDR3 loop is CASSIAGKFYEQYF. The CDR3 nucleotides read TGTGCCAGCAGTATAGCGGGAAAATTCTACGAGCAGTACTTC.

This clonotype has ten or more counts. The chain links TRBV12-3 or TRBV12-4 to TRBJ2-1, with D uncertain. This CDR3 is built from 15 residues. V dropped 5 bases and J dropped 4 bases, with 15 bases sitting between them. The CDR3 DNA follows: TGTGCCAGCAGTCAATCTAGTGAGGAGTACAATGAGCAGTTCTTC. It encodes CASSQSSEEYNEQFF.

This clonotype was detected once. The chain recombines TRBV7-2 with TRBJ2-7; maybe TRBD2 (5 bases). CDR1 SGHTA and CDR2 FQGNSA come from the germline V gene. This CDR3 contains 14 residues. Trimming took 6 bases from V and 0 from J, leaving 12 bases between them. The DNA for the CDR3 is TGTGCCAGCAGACCGTCGGGGATCTCCTACGAGCAGTACTTC. It codes for CASRPSGISYEQYF.

This clonotype was recorded a few times. A read error may produce the germline difference seen at one junction end. The gene calls are TRBV24-1 and TRBJ2-3; D perhaps matches TRBD2 (5 bases). The CDR3 totals 17 residues. Per the germline V gene, CDR1 is KGHDR and CDR2 is SFDVKD. The CDR3 region has the DNA TGTGCCGCCAGTGATTTTGCGGGCGGAGCTAGCACAGATACGCAGTATTTT. Amino acid sequence: CAASDFAGGASTDTQYF.